This T cell receptor beta chain appears in the sequencing data of a study of blood T cell repertoires in COVID-19. Study in general: Donors in the United States, Italy and Spain gave samples during acute or convalescent COVID-19.

Methods used by the authors: Amplification from reference gene primers served as the basis for estimated nucleated cell counts. The data were produced by immunoSEQ multiplex PCR, yet TCRdb's version contains in-frame clones alone and is incomplete. D and trimming were read from the DNA, whereas the V and J calls and clone size are those reported in that table. The sample holds about 94,000 clones, 74% seen once. CDR1 and CDR2 from the germline V gene are SGHDN and FVKESK. The length of the CDR3 is 17 residues. V shed 4 bases, J shed 1 base, and the junction held 9 bases outside the gene matches. Patients in Seattle were enrolled during active infection, then followed longitudinally.

The sequenced material came from peripheral blood. The sequence was collected from a man in his 70s with COVID-19, enrolled during active disease. The chain carries TRBV14 and TRBJ2-1; 8 bases agree with TRBD1. The CDR3 nucleotides read TGTGCCAGCAGCCCACCCACAGGACAGGGATCCTACAATGAGCAGTTCTTC. Translation: CASSPPTGQGSYNEQFF.